This TCR beta chain originates from a study of blood T cell repertoires in COVID-19. Germline CDR1 SGDLS, CDR2 YYNGEE. This CDR3 spans 15 amino acids. V was trimmed by 5 bases and J by 5 bases, leaving 17 bases between them. In the original processing: Quantification of nucleated cells was approximated via reference gene primer amplification. The assay was immunoSEQ multiplex PCR, and TCRdb's table has in-frame clones only and misses some. Clone size and the V and J calls come from that table; the DNA yielded D and trimming. The sample contains about 210,000 clones, almost 85% of which appear only once.

This receptor was obtained from a woman between 40 and 55 years old with acute or convalescent COVID-19. The chain recombines TRBV9 with TRBJ1-5; D is unresolved. The sequenced sample consisted of peripheral blood. CDR3 sequence reads: CASSRDSARDQPQHF. Here the CDR3 DNA reads TGTGCCAGCAGTCGGGATTCGGCCCGAGATCAGCCCCAGCATTTT.